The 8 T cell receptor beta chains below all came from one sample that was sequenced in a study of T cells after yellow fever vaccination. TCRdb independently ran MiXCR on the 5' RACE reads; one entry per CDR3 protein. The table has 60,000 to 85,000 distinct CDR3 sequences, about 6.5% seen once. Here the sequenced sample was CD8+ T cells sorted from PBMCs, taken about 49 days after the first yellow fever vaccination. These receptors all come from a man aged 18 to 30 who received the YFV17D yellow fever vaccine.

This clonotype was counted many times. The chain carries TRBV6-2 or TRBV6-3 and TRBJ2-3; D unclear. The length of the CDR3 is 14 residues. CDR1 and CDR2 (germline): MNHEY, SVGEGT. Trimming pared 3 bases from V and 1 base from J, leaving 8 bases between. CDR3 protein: CASSYMPGTDTQYF. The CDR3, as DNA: TGTGCCAGCAGTTATATGCCGGGCACAGATACGCAGTATTTT.

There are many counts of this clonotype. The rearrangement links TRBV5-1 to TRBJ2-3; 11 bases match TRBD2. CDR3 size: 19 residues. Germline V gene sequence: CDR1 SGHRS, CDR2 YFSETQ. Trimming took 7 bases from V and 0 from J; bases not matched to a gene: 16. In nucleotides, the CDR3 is TGCGCCAGCTTCTTGGGGGCTAGCGGGGGGATGAGGAGCACAGATACGCAGTATTTT. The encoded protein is CASFLGASGGMRSTDTQYF.

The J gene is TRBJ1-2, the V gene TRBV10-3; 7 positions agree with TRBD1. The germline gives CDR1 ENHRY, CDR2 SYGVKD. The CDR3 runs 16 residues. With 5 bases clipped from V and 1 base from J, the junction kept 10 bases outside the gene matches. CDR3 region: CAISSGQVIYNYGYTF. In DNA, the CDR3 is TGTGCCATCAGTTCCGGACAGGTGATCTATAACTATGGCTACACCTTC.

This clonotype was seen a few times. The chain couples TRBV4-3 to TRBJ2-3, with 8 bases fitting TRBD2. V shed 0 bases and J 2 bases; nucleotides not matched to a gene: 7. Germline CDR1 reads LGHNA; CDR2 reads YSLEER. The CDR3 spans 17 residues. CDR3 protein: CASSQDFPSGPTDTQYF. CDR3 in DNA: TGCGCCAGCAGCCAAGATTTTCCTAGCGGGCCCACAGATACGCAGTATTTT.

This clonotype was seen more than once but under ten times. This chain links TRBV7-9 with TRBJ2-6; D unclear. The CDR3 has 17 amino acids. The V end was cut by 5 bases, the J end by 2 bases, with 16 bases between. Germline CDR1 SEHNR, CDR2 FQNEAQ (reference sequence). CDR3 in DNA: TGTGCCAGCAGCGGATTCTTCGACGGCACTGGGGCCAACGTCCTGACTTTC. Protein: CASSGFFDGTGANVLTF.

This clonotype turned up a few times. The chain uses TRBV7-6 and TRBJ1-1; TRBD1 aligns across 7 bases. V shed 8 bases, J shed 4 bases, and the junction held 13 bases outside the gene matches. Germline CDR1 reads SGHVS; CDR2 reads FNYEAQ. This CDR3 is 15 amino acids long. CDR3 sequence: CASGGGRSGVTEAFF. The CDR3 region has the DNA TGTGCCAGCGGAGGGGGCCGCTCGGGAGTCACTGAAGCTTTCTTT.

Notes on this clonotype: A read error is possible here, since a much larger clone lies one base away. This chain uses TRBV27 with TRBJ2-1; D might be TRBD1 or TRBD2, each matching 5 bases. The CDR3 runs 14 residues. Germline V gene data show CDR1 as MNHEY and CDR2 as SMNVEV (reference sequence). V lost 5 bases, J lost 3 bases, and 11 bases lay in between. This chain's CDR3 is CASSLGVLYNEQFF. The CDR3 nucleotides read TGTGCCAGCAGTCTGGGGGTCCTCTACAATGAGCAGTTCTTC.

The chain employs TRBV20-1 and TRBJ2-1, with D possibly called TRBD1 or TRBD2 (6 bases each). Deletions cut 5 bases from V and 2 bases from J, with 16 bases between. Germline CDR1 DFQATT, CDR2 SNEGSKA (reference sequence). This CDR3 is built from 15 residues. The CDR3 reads CSAAPNGGPYNEQFF. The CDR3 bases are TGCAGTGCTGCCCCAAATGGGGGGCCCTACAATGAGCAGTTCTTC.